The clone carrying this T cell receptor (beta chain) has only a few counts. Its antigen remains unknown. This entry comes from a study of cytomegalovirus exposure and HLA in healthy donors. Study at large: Earlier, some 170 million T cells were analyzed, and fewer than 120 million unique TCR beta sequences were found among them. The study's findings and limits: Despite most TCR sequences being rare, some public TCRs occurred in many donors. Later work associated roughly 17,000 TCR beta sequences with HLA alleles at 0.05 false discovery rate.

Germline assignment: CDR1 GTSNPN and CDR2 SVGIG (reference sequence). The CDR3 runs 13 residues. Trimming at V came to 3 bases and at J to 4 bases, leaving 3 bases not matched to a gene. PCR was performed using 60 Vbeta and 13 Jbeta primers. In the source study's methods: Among the unique TCR beta chains that a later analysis counted, about 86 million in all, 10 million to 13 million were shared. Method: immunoSEQ multiplex PCR; TCRdb's copy keeps in-frame clones and lacks some. The V and J calls and clone size are taken from that table; D and trimming were inferred from the DNA. The sample lists about 220,000 clones, more than 65% occurring once.

The chain employs TRBV30 and TRBJ1-3; 7 bases agree with TRBD1. Sequencing input: PBMCs. The origin of this receptor is a young man in good health and CMV-seronegative. Written as DNA, the CDR3 is TGTGCCTGGAGGACAGGGTCAGGAAACACCATATATTTT. Encoded protein: CAWRTGSGNTIYF.